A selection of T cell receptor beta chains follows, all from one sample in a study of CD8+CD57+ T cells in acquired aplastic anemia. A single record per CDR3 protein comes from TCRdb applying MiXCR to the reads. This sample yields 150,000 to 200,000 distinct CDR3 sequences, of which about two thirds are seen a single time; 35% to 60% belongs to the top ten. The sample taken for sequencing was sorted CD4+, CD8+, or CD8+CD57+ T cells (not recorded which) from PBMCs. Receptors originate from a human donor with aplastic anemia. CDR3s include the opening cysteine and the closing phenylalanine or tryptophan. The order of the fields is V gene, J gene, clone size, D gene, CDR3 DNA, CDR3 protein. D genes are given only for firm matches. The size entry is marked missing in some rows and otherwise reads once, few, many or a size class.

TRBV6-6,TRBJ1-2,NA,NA,TGTGCCAGCAGCAAGGACGGGTTCTATGGCTACACCTTC,CASSKDGFYGYTF
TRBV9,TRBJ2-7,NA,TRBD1,TGTGCCAGCAGCGTAGGGGACAGGGCCTACGAGCAGTACTTC,CASSVGDRAYEQYF
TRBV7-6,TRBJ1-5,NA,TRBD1,TGTGCCAGCAGCCGGGACAGGTGGGTCAATCAGCCCCAGCATTTT,CASSRDRWVNQPQHF
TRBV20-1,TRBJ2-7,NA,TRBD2,TGCAGTGCCAACCCGAGAGCGGGACTCACGTCTGACGAGCAGTACTTC,CSANPRAGLTSDEQYF
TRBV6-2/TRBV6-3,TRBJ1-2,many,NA,TGTGCCAGCACCGCTACAGGGTACAATGGCTACACCTTC,CASTATGYNGYTF
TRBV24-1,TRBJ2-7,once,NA,TGTGCCACCGACCGGGAATTGGTTTACGAGCAGTACTTC,CATDRELVYEQYF
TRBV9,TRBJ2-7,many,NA,TGTGCCAGCAGCGTAGCGGACAGCTCCTACGAGCAGTACTTC,CASSVADSSYEQYF
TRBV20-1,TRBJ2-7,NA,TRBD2,TGCAGTGCTACCCCTCTAGCGGGCGACAACGAGCAGTACTTC,CSATPLAGDNEQYF
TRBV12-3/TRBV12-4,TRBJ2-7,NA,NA,TGTGCCAGCAGTCACCCCCCCTCCGGAAGCTACGAGCAGTACTTC,CASSHPPSGSYEQYF
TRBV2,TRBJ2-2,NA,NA,TGTGCCAGCAGCCACGGGGCCGGGGAGCTGTTTTTT,CASSHGAGELFF
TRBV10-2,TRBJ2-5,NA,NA,NA,CASSEGVGAGTWYF
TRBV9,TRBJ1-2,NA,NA,TGTGCCAGCAGTTTTGGCGATGGCTACACCTTC,CASSFGDGYTF
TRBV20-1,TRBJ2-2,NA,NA,TGCAGTGCTAGAGAGGGTTATCGGGGTAACACCGGGGAGCTGTTTTTT,CSAREGYRGNTGELFF
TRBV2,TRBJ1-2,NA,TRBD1,TGTGCCAGCAGACGGACAGGGGACTATGGCTACACCTTC,CASRRTGDYGYTF
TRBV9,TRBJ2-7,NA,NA,TGTGCCAGCAGTTACTCTAGCTACGAGCAGTACTTC,CASSYSSYEQYF
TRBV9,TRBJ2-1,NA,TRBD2,TGTGCCAGCAGCGAAGGACTAGCGGGGGGTTCTGGGCAGTTCTTC,CASSEGLAGGSGQFF
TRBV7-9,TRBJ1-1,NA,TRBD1,TGTGCCAGCAGCAAGGGACAGGGGCAGAAGGGCACTGAAGCTTTCTTT,CASSKGQGQKGTEAFF
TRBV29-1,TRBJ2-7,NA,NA,TGCAGCGTCTTACCGGACAGCTCCTACGAGCAGTACTTC,CSVLPDSSYEQYF
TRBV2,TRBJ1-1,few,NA,TGTGCCAGCGATGAGCAGGGGAGCACTGAAGCTTTCTTT,CASDEQGSTEAFF
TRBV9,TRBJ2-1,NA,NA,TGTGCCAGCAGCACCAGAAGCACGAGCTCCTACAATGAGCAGTTCTTC,CASSTRSTSSYNEQFF
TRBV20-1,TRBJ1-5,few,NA,TGCAGTGTTTGGACCCGAGGTCAGCCCCAGCATTTT,CSVWTRGQPQHF
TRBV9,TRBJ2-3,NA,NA,TGTGCCAGCAGCGTAACGCGGGCAGATACGCAGTATTTT,CASSVTRADTQYF
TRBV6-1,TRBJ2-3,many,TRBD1,TGTGCCAGCAGTGAGGGGACAGGGCAAACAGATACGCAGTATTTT,CASSEGTGQTDTQYF
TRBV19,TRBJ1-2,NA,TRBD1,TGTGCCAGTAGCCTTAGACAGGGGGCGCAAGGCTACACCTTC,CASSLRQGAQGYTF
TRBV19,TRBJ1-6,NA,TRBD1,TGTGCCAGTAGTGAAAGGGGACAGGGAAATTCACCCCTCCACTTT,CASSERGQGNSPLHF
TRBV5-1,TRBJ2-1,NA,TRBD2,TGCGCCAGCAGCTACTTAGCGGGAGTAAGGGACAATGAGCAGTTCTTC,CASSYLAGVRDNEQFF
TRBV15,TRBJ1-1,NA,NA,TGTGCCACCAGCAGCGCGAAGGGGGGGAACACTGAAGCTTTCTTT,CATSSAKGGNTEAFF
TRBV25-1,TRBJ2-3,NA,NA,TGTGCCAGCAGTGATTTGTGGGGAACCACTAGCACAGATACGCAGTATTTT,CASSDLWGTTSTDTQYF
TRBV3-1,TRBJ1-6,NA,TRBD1,TGTGCCAGCAGCCAGCGGACAGGGGGATATAATTCACCCCTCCACTTT,CASSQRTGGYNSPLHF
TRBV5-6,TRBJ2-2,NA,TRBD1,TGTGCCAGCAGCTTTCGGGACAGAAACACCGGGGAGCTGTTTTTT,CASSFRDRNTGELFF
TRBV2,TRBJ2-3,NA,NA,TGTGCCAGCAGGCGGGGTAGTACAGATACGCAGTATTTT,CASRRGSTDTQYF
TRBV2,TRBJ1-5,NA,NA,TGTGCCAGCAGTAATAGTCAGGTCGGACAGCCCCAGCATTTT,CASSNSQVGQPQHF
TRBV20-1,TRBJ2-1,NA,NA,TGCAGTGCTAGAGACCCAACTGGGCCAAGGTTGGATGAGCAGTTCTTC,CSARDPTGPRLDEQFF
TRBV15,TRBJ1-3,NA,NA,TGTGCCACCAGCAGAGAACAGGGTCATGGGAACACCATATATTTT,CATSREQGHGNTIYF
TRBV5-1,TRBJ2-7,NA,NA,TGCGCCAGCAGCTCGATGGGGGTGGGGGCCGAGCAGTACTTC,CASSSMGVGAEQYF
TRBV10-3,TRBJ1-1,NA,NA,TGTGCCATCAGTGACAGGGCGGGATTTAACACTGAAGCTTTCTTT,CAISDRAGFNTEAFF
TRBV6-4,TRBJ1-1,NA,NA,TGTGCCAGCAGTGACGGGACTAGCGGGGGCACTGAAGCTTTCTTT,CASSDGTSGGTEAFF
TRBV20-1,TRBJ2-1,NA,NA,TGCAGTGTGCGGTTCCCGTTCTACAATGAGCAGTTCTTC,CSVRFPFYNEQFF
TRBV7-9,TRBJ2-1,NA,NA,TGTGCCAGCAGCCTGGGACCGACGGACGTTGAGCAGTTCTTC,CASSLGPTDVEQFF
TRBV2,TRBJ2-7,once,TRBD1,TGTGCCAGCATTAAGACGGGGACAGGCGCAAACTACGAGCAGTACTTC,CASIKTGTGANYEQYF
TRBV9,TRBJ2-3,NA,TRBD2,TGTGCCAGCAGTTACCGGACTAGCGGTTCAGATACGCAGTATTTT,CASSYRTSGSDTQYF
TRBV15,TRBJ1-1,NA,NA,TGTGCCACCAGCAGAGTTGGTTGGACGGGAGCGGGGACTGAAGCTTTCTTT,CATSRVGWTGAGTEAFF
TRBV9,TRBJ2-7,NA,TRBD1,TGTGCCAGCAGCGTAGATGGGCAGGGGGCAGACGAGCAGTACTTC,CASSVDGQGADEQYF
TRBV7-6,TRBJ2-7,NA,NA,TGTGCCAGCAGCTTAGTAGCGGAGTCCTACGAGCAGTACTTC,CASSLVAESYEQYF
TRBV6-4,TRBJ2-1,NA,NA,TGTGCCAGCAGTAGTGGCACACAATCCTACAATGAGCAGTTCTTC,CASSSGTQSYNEQFF
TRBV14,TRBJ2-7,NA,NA,TGTGCCAGCAGCCAATTGGGGGCAGGGGCCTACGAGCAGTACTTC,CASSQLGAGAYEQYF
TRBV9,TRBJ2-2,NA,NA,TGTGCCAGCAGCGTAGGAGGGTACACCGGGGAGCTGTTTTTT,CASSVGGYTGELFF
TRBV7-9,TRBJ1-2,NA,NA,TGTGCCAGCAGCCCCGGGGTAGAGCGCTACACCTTC,CASSPGVERYTF
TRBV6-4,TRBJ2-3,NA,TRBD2,TGTGCCAGCAGTGACTCGACTAGCGGGGGGGCTACAGATACGCAGTATTTT,CASSDSTSGGATDTQYF
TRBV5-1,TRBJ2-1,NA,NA,TGCGCCAGCAGCTTGGGAGGGGAACCCTACAATGAGCAGTTCTTC,CASSLGGEPYNEQFF
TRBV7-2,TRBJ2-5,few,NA,TGTGCCAGCAGCTTAGGGGGCACAGTCAAAGAGACCCAGTACTTC,CASSLGGTVKETQYF
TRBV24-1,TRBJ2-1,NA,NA,TGTGCCACCAGAGGTTGGACAGACAATGAGCAGTTCTTC,CATRGWTDNEQFF
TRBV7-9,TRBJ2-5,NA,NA,TGTGCCAGCAGCTTAGCGCCGGGGAACTACCTCCAAGAGACCCAGTACTTC,CASSLAPGNYLQETQYF
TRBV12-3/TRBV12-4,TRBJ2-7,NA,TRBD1,TGTGCCAGCAGAAATTCCGGGACAGAGAACTACGAGCAGTACTTC,CASRNSGTENYEQYF
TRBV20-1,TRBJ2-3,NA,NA,TGCAGTGCAATTACATCTACGCAGTATTTT,CSAITSTQYF